One and the same sample provided the 22 T cell receptor beta chains below, sequenced in a study of blood T cells in healthy people across ages. Combining a sample-barcoded 5' primer with a J-beta primer mix, a second PCR ran for 7 to 11 cycles. MiXCR, applied by TCRdb to the 5' RACE reads, yields one record per CDR3 protein. The profile shows approximately 800,000 distinct CDR3 sequences, 20% to 25% of them singletons. In addition, the sample was reused for a study of T cells of mothers and their children.

Sequencing was done on a sample of blood. These receptors were taken from a boy between 10 and 17 years old in good health.

This clonotype was picked up a small number of times. The rearrangement uses TRBV12-5 and TRBJ2-5; no clear D gene. The CDR3 consists of 13 residues. V dropped 5 bases and J dropped 3 bases, with 10 bases sitting between them. The germline V gene has CDR1 LGHNT and CDR2 FRNRAP. In nucleotides, the CDR3 is TGTGCTAGTGGTGGAGACAACGAAGAGACCCAGTACTTC. Its translation is CASGGDNEETQYF.

In the case of this clonotype: The junction departs from the called germline gene at one end, perhaps through a read error. The chain is built from TRBV12-3 or TRBV12-4 and TRBJ2-5; 8 nucleotides align to TRBD2. The CDR3 spans 16 residues. The CDR3 sequence is CASSQAAGGPEETQHF. CDR3 DNA: TGTGCCAGCAGTCAGGCGGCGGGAGGACCAGAAGAGACCCAGCACTTC.

This clonotype showed up just a few times. The J gene is TRBJ1-4, the V gene TRBV3-1; D possibly corresponds to TRBD1 (6 bases). The CDR3 sequence is 20 residues long. Germline V gives CDR1 LGHDT, CDR2 YNNKEL (reference sequence). Trimming took 2 bases from V and 2 from J, leaving 24 bases between them. This CDR3 reads CASSQNALGALMGTNEKLFF. The DNA of the CDR3 is TGTGCCAGCAGCCAAAATGCGTTGGGGGCTTTGATGGGCACTAATGAAAAACTGTTTTTT.

The chain combines TRBV10-3 with TRBJ2-3, with TRBD2 identical over 9 bases. The germline V gene encodes CDR1 ENHRY and CDR2 SYGVKD. The CDR3 has 14 amino acids. After removal of 2 bases from V and 4 bases from J, the junction contained 1 base not matched to a gene. The CDR3: CAISERLAADTQYF. DNA of the CDR3: TGTGCCATCAGTGAGAGACTAGCGGCAGATACGCAGTATTTT.

The rearrangement links TRBV12-3 or TRBV12-4 to TRBJ1-4, with D tentatively TRBD1 (6 bases). V lost 9 bases and J lost 7, with 24 bases in between. This CDR3 has 16 residues. CDR3 DNA sequence: TGTGCCAGAAGTCCCGTGCTCCGGGGGCGGGGTGAAAAACTGTTTTTT. Translating it yields CARSPVLRGRGEKLFF.

This chain links TRBV28 with TRBJ2-7, with no clear D. Germline loops: CDR1 MDHEN, CDR2 SYDVKM. The CDR3 contains 14 residues. V gave up 6 bases and J gave up 1 base, with 13 bases separating them. CDR3: CASRTRRKSYEQYF. The CDR3 DNA is TGTGCCAGCAGAACCCGACGGAAATCCTACGAGCAGTACTTC.

This rearrangement joins TRBV28 to TRBJ1-4; D might be TRBD1 (6 bases). CDR3 length equals 13 residues. Germline values: CDR1 MDHEN, CDR2 SYDVKM. V shed 8 bases and J shed 5 bases, with 12 bases lying between them. The CDR3 DNA reads as TGTGCCAGCCTTCGGGACATGAATGAAAAACTGTTTTTT. This translates into CASLRDMNEKLFF.

This clonotype was seen a few times. At one boundary the junction diverges from the germline segment, which might be a read error. The rearrangement links TRBV4-1 to TRBJ2-5, with D perhaps being TRBD1 or TRBD2 (6 bases each). The CDR3 consists of 15 residues. Per germline, CDR1 MGHRA and CDR2 YSYEKL. The CDR3: CASSETEGVQETQCF. The DNA of the CDR3 is TGCGCCAGCAGCGAGACGGAGGGGGTCCAAGAGACCCAGTGCTTC.

The chain uses TRBV24-1 and TRBJ1-2; D is undetermined. CDR3 length: 16 residues. Germline V gene sequence: CDR1 KGHDR, CDR2 SFDVKD. Trimming stripped 2 bases from V and 3 bases from J, with 15 bases between. CDR3 amino acids: CATSDSSAASYYGYTF. DNA of the CDR3: TGTGCCACCAGTGATTCCTCGGCAGCCTCCTACTATGGCTACACCTTC.

The rearrangement joins TRBV27 to TRBJ1-1, with a weak D call TRBD1 (5 bases). The CDR3 contains 14 residues. CDR1 and CDR2 (germline): MNHEY, SMNVEV (reference sequence). The V end was cut by 6 bases, the J end by 1 base, with 12 bases between. The CDR3 loop reads CASRVFRGNTEAFF. The CDR3 nucleotides read TGTGCCAGCAGGGTCTTTAGGGGGAACACTGAAGCTTTCTTT.

This chain uses TRBV7-9 with TRBJ1-1; the D gene is possibly TRBD1 (5 bases). With 4 bases removed from V and 3 bases from J, the gap between germline ends came to 12 bases. CDR3 length equals 14 residues. The germline gives CDR1 SEHNR, CDR2 FQNEAQ (reference sequence). In DNA form, the CDR3 reads TGTGCCAGCAGCTCCTATCAGGGTGACACTGAAGCTTTCTTT. Its protein product is CASSSYQGDTEAFF.

The chain is built from TRBV2 and TRBJ2-1; TRBD1 agrees at 10 bases. The DNA end lines up better with TRBJ2-7; the J call may be wrong. The CDR3 runs to 15 residues. Germline assignment: CDR1 SNHLY and CDR2 FYNNEI. CDR3 residues: CASSPTDRGGDEQYF. CDR3 bases: TGTGCCAGCAGTCCCACGGACAGGGGGGGCGACGAGCAGTACTTC.

The CDR3 spells CASKGGRRDQPQHF. Written as DNA, the CDR3 is TGTGCCAGCAAAGGAGGGCGGAGGGATCAGCCCCAGCATTTT. The rearrangement links TRBV12-3 or TRBV12-4 to TRBJ1-5, with unresolved D. V shed 7 bases and J shed 5 bases, with 15 bases lying between them. The CDR3 is made up of 14 amino acids.

This chain joins TRBV3-1 and TRBJ2-3; D gene ambiguous. The CDR3 is 14 residues long. Germline V gene sequence: CDR1 LGHDT, CDR2 YNNKEL (reference sequence). V lost 4 bases and J lost 5, with 13 bases in between. Written as DNA, the CDR3 is TGTGCCAGCAGCCCAACTACTTTGGTAGATACGCAGTATTTT. It encodes CASSPTTLVDTQYF.

The genes are TRBV7-8 and TRBJ2-1; 12 bases align to TRBD1. Unmatched junction bases numbered 8, after V lost 7 bases and J lost 7 bases. The germline gives CDR1 SGHVS, CDR2 FQNEAQ. This CDR3 has 15 amino acids. This CDR3 is CASNDRDRGRNEQFF. The DNA of the CDR3 is TGTGCCAGCAACGACCGGGACAGGGGGCGGAATGAGCAGTTCTTC.

This clonotype has only a few counts. V usage is TRBV29-1 and J usage is TRBJ2-5, with D tentatively TRBD2 (7 bases). CDR1 and CDR2 (germline): SQVTM, ANQGSEA. V was cut by 4 bases and J by 4 bases, with 25 bases left in between. The CDR3 has 17 amino acids. The CDR3 sequence is CSVGGLTGGAIRETQYF. CDR3 coding DNA: TGCAGCGTTGGAGGACTAACGGGGGGCGCGATCAGAGAGACCCAGTACTTC. The whole variable domain, filled in from reference TRBV29-1 and TRBJ2-5, reads SAVISQKPSRDICQRGTSLTIQCQVDSQVTMMFWYRQQPGQSLTLIATANQGSEATYESGFVIDKFPISRPNLTFSTLTVSNMSPEDSSIYLCSVGGLTGGAIRETQYFGPGTRLLVL.

This clonotype came up a few times. The chain joins TRBV12-3 or TRBV12-4 to TRBJ1-3; TRBD1 matches 8 bases. CDR3 length: 16 residues. Trimming cost V 6 bases and J 0 bases; bases outside gene matches: 7. The DNA of the CDR3 is TGTGCCAGCAGGAGGGGTACAGGGGGCTCTGGAAACACCATATATTTT. Amino acid sequence: CASRRGTGGSGNTIYF.

This clonotype was seen a handful of times. The chain uses TRBV29-1 and TRBJ2-3; 8 bases agree with TRBD2. The CDR3 totals 12 residues. Per germline, CDR1 SQVTM and CDR2 ANQGSEA. The DNA for the CDR3 is TGCAGTGCCACTAGCGGCGCAGATACGCAGTATTTT. Amino acid sequence: CSATSGADTQYF.

Only a few counts were recorded for this clonotype. The chain is built from TRBV7-2 and TRBJ2-1; TRBD2 agrees at 10 bases. This CDR3 is 15 amino acids long. Germline lookup yields CDR1 SGHTA and CDR2 FQGNSA. J lost 6 bases, V lost 1 base, and 3 bases had no gene match. The CDR3 spells CASSLEVAGGNEQFF. Here the CDR3 DNA reads TGTGCCAGCAGCTTAGAAGTAGCGGGGGGCAATGAGCAGTTCTTC.

The chain is built from TRBV7-2 and TRBJ1-2; 8 bases match TRBD1. CDR3 size: 17 residues. V was clipped by 1 base and J by 0 bases; unmatched bases: 7. Germline V lookup: CDR1 SGHTA, CDR2 FQGNSA. CDR3 nucleotides: TGTGCCAGCAGCTTAGTATTTGGGGGACAGGCTAACTATGGCTACACCTTC. Translated, it gives CASSLVFGGQANYGYTF.

V usage is TRBV28 and J usage is TRBJ2-4; D gene uncertain. The germline V and J ends were trimmed by 7 bases and 6 bases, with 10 bases remaining between them. Germline CDR1 and CDR2: MDHEN and SYDVKM. There are 12 residues in the CDR3. DNA for the CDR3: TGTGCCAGCATAGTAAGTCGAAACATTCAGTACTTC. Its protein product is CASIVSRNIQYF.

This clonotype has a handful of counts. The chain is built from TRBV14 and TRBJ1-1, with D maybe TRBD1 (5 bases). This CDR3 spans 15 amino acids. V was clipped by 6 bases and J by 10 bases, with 24 bases between them. Germline V lookup: CDR1 SGHDN, CDR2 FVKESK. CDR3 bases: TGTGCCAGCAGACAGATACAGGACGATGGGTTCGGAGCTTTCTTT. Translation: CASRQIQDDGFGAFF.